This TCR beta chain was sequenced for a study of T cells in Graves' hyperthyroidism and ophthalmopathy. This clonotype was counted between two and nine times. Its specificity is unknown. Study findings and constraints: It was a median roughly six months before onset that the model predicted ophthalmopathy.

Patients between 18 and 65 years old had hyperthyroidism, newly diagnosed and lasting under 2 months. From less than 13 ml of fresh peripheral blood, PBMCs were isolated. Trimming removed 4 bases at V and 4 bases at J, with 5 bases between. Per germline, CDR1 SGHRS and CDR2 YFSETQ. CDR3 length: 11 residues. What was amplified from RNA transcripts were TCR beta CDR3 regions. The primer set for the first-round RT-PCR of the TCR CDR3 was HTBI. MiXCR, applied by TCRdb to the multiplex PCR reads, yields one record per CDR3 protein. The table lists 600,000 or so distinct CDR3 sequences, about 16% of them singletons.

V and J are TRBV5-1 and TRBJ1-1; D is undetermined. This sequence was found in a woman aged 25-40 years with Graves' hyperthyroidism. The sequencing input was blood. CDR3 nucleotides: TGCGCCAGCAGCGGAGTCACTGAAGCTTTCTTT. This sequence encodes CASSGVTEAFF.